The TCR beta chain described here comes from a study of T-cell reconstitution after alpha-beta-depleted transplantation in children. V lost 8 bases and J lost 4, with 15 bases in between. Looked up from germline, CDR1 is MNHNY and CDR2 is SVGAGI (reference sequence). The length of the CDR3 is 14 residues. Study-level results: T-cell numbers and diversity one year post-transplant derived largely from freshly generated T cells. The high TCRbeta diversity at day 60 in some patients came from surviving recipient T cells and thymic progenitors. Alpha-beta T cells present about two months after transplant were reported to originate from several hundred expanded graft clones.

Unique molecular identifiers were built into the TCRbeta library. TCRdb reanalysed the PCR reads using MiXCR and keeps one entry per CDR3 protein. The top ten hold around 9.8% of the sample, which has 250,000 to 300,000 distinct CDR3 sequences, around 7.3% seen once. The table lists this clonotype with many counts. Its specificity is unknown. The V call is TRBV6-6, the J call TRBJ1-5; D ambiguous. The receptor was isolated from a female patient between 2 and 15 years old who had a stem cell transplant for Fanconi anemia, so the T cells may come from the graft donor. The sample here was peripheral blood, taken 360 days after TCRalphabeta/CD19-depleted stem cell transplant. The CDR3 here is CASVTWAMNQPQHF. The CDR3 DNA sequence: TGTGCCAGCGTCACCTGGGCCATGAATCAGCCCCAGCATTTT.